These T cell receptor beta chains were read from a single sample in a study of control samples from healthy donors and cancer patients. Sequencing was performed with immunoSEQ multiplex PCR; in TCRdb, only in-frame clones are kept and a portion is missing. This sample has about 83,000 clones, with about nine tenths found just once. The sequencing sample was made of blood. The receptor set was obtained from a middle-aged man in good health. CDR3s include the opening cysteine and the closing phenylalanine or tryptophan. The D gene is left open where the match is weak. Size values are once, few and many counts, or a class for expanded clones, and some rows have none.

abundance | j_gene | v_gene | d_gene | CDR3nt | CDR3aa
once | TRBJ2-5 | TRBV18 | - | TGTGCCAGCTCACCCAGCAGGGCGGCGACCCAGTACTTC | CASSPSRAATQYF
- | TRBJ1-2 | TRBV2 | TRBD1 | TGTGCCAGCAGTGATATATCAGGACAGGGGGCCAGGGGCTACACCTTC | CASSDISGQGARGYTF
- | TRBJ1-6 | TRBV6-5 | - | TGTGCCAGCACCCCACAGGGTATCTCGAATTCACCCCTCCACTTT | CASTPQGISNSPLHF
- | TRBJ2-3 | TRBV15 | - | TGTGCCACCGAACTGGGATGGGTCAGTCGACCAGATACGCAGTATTTT | CATELGWVSRPDTQYF
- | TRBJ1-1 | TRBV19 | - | TGTGCCAGTTGGCAGGGGAGCTTCGGCACTGAAGCTTTCTTT | CASWQGSFGTEAFF
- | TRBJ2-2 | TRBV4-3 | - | TGCGCCAGCGAGGGTACCACCGGGGAGCTGTTTTTT | CASEGTTGELFF
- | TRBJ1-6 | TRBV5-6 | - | TGTGCCAGCAGCACTGGAGGACAGTATAATTCACCCCTCCACTTT | CASSTGGQYNSPLHF
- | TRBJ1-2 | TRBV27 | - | TGTGCCAGCACCGCGGGGGGGGCGTATGGCTACACCTTC | CASTAGGAYGYTF
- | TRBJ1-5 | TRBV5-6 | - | TGTGCCAGCAGCTTGACGATTGTGAATCAGCCCCAGCATTTT | CASSLTIVNQPQHF
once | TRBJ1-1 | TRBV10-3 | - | TGTGCCATCAGTGGTCCGGGGGAAAACACTGAAGCTTTCTTT | CAISGPGENTEAFF
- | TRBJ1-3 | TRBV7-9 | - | TGTGCCAGCAGTCTACAGGGTGGAGGAAACACCATATATTTT | CASSLQGGGNTIYF
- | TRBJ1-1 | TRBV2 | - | TGTGCCAGCAGTTCATTCACTGAAGCTTTCTTT | CASSSFTEAFF
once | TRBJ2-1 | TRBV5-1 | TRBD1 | TGCGCCAGCAGCTATCAGGGACAGCACAATGAGCAGTTCTTC | CASSYQGQHNEQFF